This is a list of T cell receptor beta chains from one sample in a study of cytomegalovirus exposure and HLA in healthy donors. Assay: immunoSEQ multiplex PCR; the TCRdb copy retains only in-frame clones and omits some. The data contain approximately 110,000 clones, around 80% of them singletons. Sequenced input: PBMCs. The receptors shown here come from a woman aged 25-40 years in good health and CMV-seronegative. CDR3s include the opening cysteine and the closing phenylalanine or tryptophan. D genes are given only for firm matches. Rows may omit the clone size; those that give it use once, few, many or a size class.

abundance	v_gene	d_gene	j_gene	CDR3nt	CDR3aa
NA	TRBV30	TRBD2	TRBJ2-3	TGTGCCTGGAGTCAGGGAGGGACCAAGCAGTATTTT	CAWSQGGTKQYF
NA	TRBV7-8	NA	TRBJ2-3	TGTGCCAGCAGTAACTTTCGGGCGGGGCCAAGCACAGATACGCAGTATTTT	CASSNFRAGPSTDTQYF
NA	TRBV19	NA	TRBJ1-2	TGTGCCAGTAGTATAGGAAGCAGGGCTAACTATGGCTACACCTTC	CASSIGSRANYGYTF
NA	TRBV11-2	NA	TRBJ2-3	TGTGCCAGCAGCTTAGACCTCCCGTCTGATACGCAGTATTTT	CASSLDLPSDTQYF
NA	TRBV29-1	TRBD1	TRBJ1-1	TGCAGCGCAGGGGGGATGAACACTGAAGCTTTCTTT	CSAGGMNTEAFF
NA	TRBV30	NA	TRBJ2-3	TGTGCCTGGCTCCAGGGCTTCGGCACAGATACGCAGTATTTT	CAWLQGFGTDTQYF
NA	TRBV6-5	NA	TRBJ1-1	TGTGCCAGCATAAGAGGCTCGGGGAACACTGAAGCTTTCTTT	CASIRGSGNTEAFF
NA	TRBV7-8	TRBD2	TRBJ2-5	TGTGCCAGCAGCTTAGCACCGACGGGACTAGCGGGGGGAGAGACCCAGTACTTC	CASSLAPTGLAGGETQYF
few	TRBV6-5	NA	TRBJ1-1	TGTGCCAGCAGTTACTCGTGGGAGGGAAACACTGAAGCTTTCTTT	CASSYSWEGNTEAFF
few	TRBV23-1	TRBD1	TRBJ2-7	TGCGCCAGCAGTCAATGGACCGGGACAGGGCAAGACGAGCAGTACTTC	CASSQWTGTGQDEQYF
NA	TRBV5-4	NA	TRBJ1-1	TGTGCCAGCAGGAACGACCTGGAGGGTTGGATCACTGAAGCTTTCTTT	CASRNDLEGWITEAFF
NA	TRBV5-1	NA	TRBJ1-2	TGCGCCAGCAGCTTGGGACAGGACTATGGCTACACCTTC	CASSLGQDYGYTF
NA	TRBV10-2	TRBD1	TRBJ2-7	TGCGCCAGCTCACAGGGGGCGCACTACGAGCAGTACTTC	CASSQGAHYEQYF
NA	TRBV10-2	NA	TRBJ1-4	TGCGCCAGCCGGGCCGGGGCAACTAATGAAAAACTGTTTTTT	CASRAGATNEKLFF
NA	TRBV5-8	NA	TRBJ1-1	TGTGCCAGCAGCCGGACAGTTTGGGAGGCTTTCTTT	CASSRTVWEAFF
NA	TRBV7-9	NA	TRBJ2-1	TGTGCCAGCAGCTTAGTCCTAGTCGATGAGCAGTTCTTC	CASSLVLVDEQFF
NA	TRBV6-6	TRBD1	TRBJ2-5	TGTGCCAGCAGCTTACAGGGGGCAGGAGAGACCCAGTACTTC	CASSLQGAGETQYF
few	TRBV6-4	TRBD2	TRBJ2-1	TGTGCCAGCCGAGGACTAGCGGGAGAGCGCGATGAGCAGTTCTTC	CASRGLAGERDEQFF
NA	TRBV2	TRBD1	TRBJ1-6	TGTGCCAGCAGTGACCTTCGGACAGGGAAGAATTCACCCCTCCACTTT	CASSDLRTGKNSPLHF
NA	TRBV30	NA	TRBJ2-1	TGTGCCTGGAGTCGTTCTGGGACTTTCAATGAGCAGTTCTTC	CAWSRSGTFNEQFF
NA	TRBV5-1	TRBD2	TRBJ2-1	TGCGCCAGCAGCTTGGTCCGGGGAGGGGACTCCTACAATGAGCAGTTCTTC	CASSLVRGGDSYNEQFF
NA	TRBV9	TRBD2	TRBJ2-1	TGTGCCAGCAGCGAAAGGGTAGCGGGGGGGAATGAGCAGTTCTTC	CASSERVAGGNEQFF
NA	TRBV5-1	TRBD1	TRBJ2-5	TGCGCCAGCAGACCGGGACAGGCGTCGGGAGAGACCCAGTACTTC	CASRPGQASGETQYF
NA	TRBV6-5	TRBD1	TRBJ2-2	TGTGCCAGCAGCCCAAGGACAGGGGTCACCGGGGAGCTGTTTTTT	CASSPRTGVTGELFF
NA	TRBV18	NA	TRBJ1-5	TGTGCCAGCTCACCCCGGACTCAAATGTGGGATCAGCCCCAGCATTTT	CASSPRTQMWDQPQHF
NA	TRBV27	TRBD1	TRBJ1-1	TGTGCCAGCAGTCCCGGGACAGGGGGAGGGACTGAAGCTTTCTTT	CASSPGTGGGTEAFF
NA	TRBV5-1	NA	TRBJ2-1	TGCGCCAGCAGCTTGTTGGGGCCCTACAATGAGCAGTTCTTC	CASSLLGPYNEQFF
NA	TRBV30	NA	TRBJ2-2	TGTGCCTGGAGTGGACTTGGGGAGCTGTTTTTT	CAWSGLGELFF
NA	TRBV9	NA	TRBJ2-3	TGTGCCAGCAGCGTAGAACTAGATAACACGCAGTATTTT	CASSVELDNTQYF
NA	TRBV15	NA	TRBJ2-1	TGTGCCACCAGCAGAGACCCGGGTCGGAATGAGCAGTTCTTC	CATSRDPGRNEQFF
few	TRBV5-1	NA	TRBJ1-1	TGCGCCAGCAGCTTGCCTCGGGGGAAAGAAGGAACTGAAGCTTTCTTT	CASSLPRGKEGTEAFF
NA	TRBV5-8	NA	TRBJ1-2	TGTGCCAGCAGCTTCAGTCAGTACTATGGCTACACCTTC	CASSFSQYYGYTF
NA	TRBV29-1	NA	TRBJ2-7	TGCAGCGTGGCTGGGCTGCGCTCCTACGAGCAGTACTTC	CSVAGLRSYEQYF
NA	TRBV27	NA	TRBJ1-6	TGTGCCAGCAGTCTTACCTCGGGACTTTTTAATTCACCCCTCCACTTT	CASSLTSGLFNSPLHF
NA	TRBV6-1	TRBD2	TRBJ2-1	TGTGCCAGCAGTGTACTACTAGCGGGTGTGTACAATGAGCAGTTCTTC	CASSVLLAGVYNEQFF
once	TRBV4-1	NA	TRBJ1-3	TGCGCCAGCAGCCAAGTATTCATAGCTGGAAACACCATATATTTT	CASSQVFIAGNTIYF
few	TRBV6-1	NA	TRBJ1-5	TGTGCCAGCAGTGAAATAGGAAGGGGGGGCGCATTCAATCAGCCCCAGCATTTT	CASSEIGRGGAFNQPQHF